These 16 T cell receptor beta chains were sequenced from one sample in a study of blood T cell repertoires in COVID-19. Clones were sequenced by immunoSEQ multiplex PCR, and TCRdb holds only the in-frame ones, with some missing. The sample has about 300,000 clones; over 75% are singletons. The specimen sequenced was PBMCs or T cells enriched from blood (not recorded which). The receptors shown here come from a man aged 25 to 40 who had recovered from COVID-19.

This clone was observed a single time. The chain combines TRBV7-9 with TRBJ2-7, with D tentatively TRBD1 (5 bases). Trimming took off 0 bases at V and 3 bases at J, with 9 bases between the two ends. In germline, CDR1 is SEHNR, CDR2 FQNEAQ (reference sequence). The CDR3 runs to 14 residues. The CDR3: CASSLAGADYEQYF. The CDR3 DNA is TGTGCCAGCAGCTTAGCTGGGGCAGACTACGAGCAGTACTTC. Full variable domain (rest looked up from reference TRBV7-9 and TRBJ2-7): DTGVSQNPRHKITKRGQNVTFRCDPISEHNRLYWYRQTLGQGPEFLTYFQNEAQLEKSRLLSDRFSAERPKGSFSTLEIQRTEQGDSAMYLCASSLAGADYEQYFGPGTRLTVT.

The sample holds one count of this clone. DNA for the CDR3: TGTGCCAGTAGTATAAGGGGTGCCTATGGCTACACCTTC. As protein: CASSIRGAYGYTF. The chain recombines TRBV19 with TRBJ1-2; D is possibly TRBD1 (5 bases). Germline CDR1 is LNHDA and CDR2 is SQIVND (reference sequence). The V and J ends lost 2 bases and 4 bases respectively, with 8 bases between them. This CDR3 has 13 residues.

V usage is TRBV6-5 and J usage is TRBJ1-1; D gene unclear. Trimming shortened V by 5 bases and J by 5 bases, and 6 bases separated the two germline ends. The CDR3 is 11 residues long. Germline V lookup: CDR1 MNHEY, CDR2 SVGAGI. This CDR3 is CASSRETEAFF. The CDR3, as DNA: TGTGCCAGCAGTCGGGAGACTGAAGCTTTCTTT.

The chain combines TRBV5-1 with TRBJ2-7; tentatively, D is TRBD2 (5 bases). Germline values: CDR1 SGHRS, CDR2 YFSETQ. V lost 0 bases to trimming and J lost 10 bases, with 20 bases between them. The CDR3 length is 15 residues. The CDR3 DNA reads TGCGCCAGCAGCTTGGGGGGAGCGTTCAGTGCGTGCCAGTACTTC. Protein sequence: CASSLGGAFSACQYF. Supplemented by reference TRBV5-1 and TRBJ2-7, the full variable domain reads KAGVTQTPRYLIKTRGQQVTLSCSPISGHRSVSWYQQTPGQGLQFLFEYFSETQRNKGNFPGRFSGRQFSNSRSEMNVSTLELGDSALYLCASSLGGAFSACQYFGPGTRLTVT.

This chain links TRBV5-1 with TRBJ1-4; 7 nucleotides align to TRBD1. Germline CDR1 is SGHRS and CDR2 is YFSETQ. With V trimmed by 4 bases and J by 8 bases, 14 bases remained unmatched. The CDR3 runs 16 residues. CDR3 in DNA: TGCGCCAGCAGCCCCGGAGAGCGACAGGGTGGGGAAAAACTGTTTTTT. Protein: CASSPGERQGGEKLFF.

The rearrangement joins TRBV27 to TRBJ1-5, with D perhaps TRBD1 (6 bases). CDR3 length: 14 amino acids. From germline, CDR1 is MNHEY and CDR2 SMNVEV (reference sequence). With 6 bases removed from V and 7 bases from J, the gap between germline ends came to 16 bases. CDR3 in amino acids: CASSGGGSGQPQHF. In DNA, the CDR3 is TGTGCCAGCAGCGGGGGGGGCTCTGGGCAGCCCCAGCATTTT.

The chain recombines TRBV15 with TRBJ1-3; TRBD1 might be the D (6 bases). The CDR3 contains 15 residues. Trimming took off 9 bases at V and 0 bases at J, with 15 bases between the two ends. The germline CDR1 and CDR2 sequences are LNHNV and YYDKDF (reference sequence). The CDR3 region has the DNA TGTGCCACGGAAAGCAACAGGGTCTCTGGAAACACCATATATTTT. It translates to CATESNRVSGNTIYF.

The chain links TRBV6-1 to TRBJ2-7; TRBD1 is a possible D gene (6 bases). With 2 bases removed from V and 3 bases from J, the gap between germline ends came to 11 bases. CDR1 and CDR2 (germline): MNHNS, SASEGT. This CDR3 has 14 amino acids. CDR3 in amino acids: CASSERDIFYEQYF. The CDR3 DNA reads TGTGCCAGCAGTGAACGGGACATCTTCTACGAGCAGTACTTC.

The chain joins TRBV5-4 to TRBJ2-7; D not resolved. The CDR3 is 11 amino acids. Germline V gives CDR1 SGHNT, CDR2 YYREEE (reference sequence). The ends were cut back, 2 bases at V and 5 bases at J, with 5 bases in the middle. CDR3 in DNA: TGTGCCAGCAGCTTAAGCAACGAGCAGTACTTC. It yields the protein CASSLSNEQYF.

This chain joins TRBV6-1 and TRBJ2-3, with no clear D. The CDR3 is 15 amino acids. The germline CDR1 and CDR2 sequences are MNHNS and SASEGT. Trimming took 2 bases from V and 2 from J, leaving 11 bases between them. CDR3 loop: CASSETSGYTDTQYF. The CDR3 DNA reads as TGTGCCAGCAGTGAAACGTCCGGGTACACAGATACGCAGTATTTT.

The J gene is TRBJ2-2, the V gene TRBV6-1; D possibly corresponds to TRBD1 (5 bases). This CDR3 has 17 residues. Deletions cut 3 bases from V and 6 bases from J, with 20 bases between. The germline V gene encodes CDR1 MNHNS and CDR2 SASEGT. The CDR3 is CASSEKPRVRQAGELFF. The CDR3 coding sequence is TGTGCCAGCAGTGAGAAACCCAGGGTCCGGCAAGCCGGGGAGCTGTTTTTT.

This sequence joins TRBV19 and TRBJ2-1, with 9 nucleotides matching TRBD2. V dropped 6 bases and J dropped 5; count of bases not matched to a gene: 8. The CDR3 contains 15 residues. From germline, CDR1 is LNHDA and CDR2 SQIVND (reference sequence). The CDR3: CASSAGLARNNEQFF. DNA for the CDR3: TGTGCCAGTAGCGCGGGACTAGCTAGAAACAATGAGCAGTTCTTC. The full variable domain, rest sourced from reference TRBV19 and TRBJ2-1, is DGGITQSPKYLFRKEGQNVTLSCEQNLNHDAMYWYRQDPGQGLRLIYYSQIVNDFQKGDIAEGYSVSREKKESFPLTVTSAQKNPTAFYLCASSAGLARNNEQFFGPGTRLTVL.

With regard to this clone: The sample holds other DNA sequences that translate to the same CDR3. V usage is TRBV6-5 and J usage is TRBJ1-1; D is unresolved. This CDR3 is built from 13 residues. V lost 3 bases and J 4 bases, leaving 9 bases between the germline ends. The germline V gene has CDR1 MNHEY and CDR2 SVGAGI. Here the CDR3 DNA reads TGTGCCAGCAGTTATGGCCTTGGCACTGAAGCTTTCTTT. Translated: CASSYGLGTEAFF.

The sample holds one count of this clone. The chain recombines TRBV3-1 (or the pseudogene TRBV3-2) with TRBJ2-5, with a tentative D call TRBD1 (6 bases). The CDR3 contains 15 residues. CDR1 and CDR2 (germline): LGHDT, YNNKEL (reference sequence). The V end lost 3 bases, the J end lost 5 bases, and 16 bases lay between the germline ends. In DNA, the CDR3 is TGTGCCAGCAGCCACTCCGGGACAAAAAGGGAGACCCAGTACTTC. Its protein product is CASSHSGTKRETQYF.

The V call is TRBV12-5, the J call TRBJ2-1, with D hard to call. Per the germline V gene, CDR1 is LGHNT and CDR2 is FRNRAP. Between the trimmed V and J ends, which lost 0 bases and 13 bases, there was a span of 13 bases. CDR3 length: 13 amino acids. The CDR3 DNA reads TGTGCTAGTGGTTTGGTAAATCAGAGGAACCAGTTCTTC. Protein product: CASGLVNQRNQFF.

V and J are TRBV27 and TRBJ2-1; 7 bases are shared with TRBD1. Germline V gene data show CDR1 as MNHEY and CDR2 as SMNVEV (reference sequence). The CDR3 consists of 15 residues. Losses at the gene ends were 1 base for V and 2 bases for J; bases not matched to a gene: 2. CDR3 nucleotides: TGTGCCAGCAGTTTATGGCAGGGGGCCTACAATGAGCAGTTCTTC. Translating gives CASSLWQGAYNEQFF.